This record concerns one T cell receptor (beta chain) sequence. The V gene end was trimmed by 1 base and the J gene end by 13 bases; junction bases not matched to a gene: 14. Germline CDR1 SEHNR, CDR2 FQNEAQ (reference sequence). There are 16 residues in the CDR3. The data derive from a study of blood T cell repertoires in COVID-19. Data came from immunoSEQ multiplex PCR; TCRdb stores just in-frame clones and leaves some out. The repertoire holds about 45,000 clones, over 75% seen once, with 25% to 35% in the top ten. The sample taken for sequencing was peripheral blood. J is TRBJ2-1 and V is TRBV7-9, with 9 bases matching TRBD2. This clonotype was obtained from a woman of 80 years or more with acute or convalescent COVID-19. CDR3 DNA: TGTGCCAGCAGCTTAGGTGCGGGAGGGCCGATTCGTGTACAGTTCTTC. Translated: CASSLGAGGPIRVQFF.